These 22 T cell receptor beta chains came from one sample sequenced in a study of blood T cell repertoires in COVID-19. Here immunoSEQ multiplex PCR was the method, and the copy in TCRdb shows in-frame clones only, minus some. The data show about 210,000 clones, around four fifths seen once. Sequenced sample: peripheral blood. The receptors originated from an elderly woman with COVID-19, enrolled during active disease.

The chain couples TRBV5-1 to TRBJ2-5; D uncertain. The CDR3 is 11 amino acids. Germline CDR1 is SGHRS and CDR2 is YFSETQ. V was shortened by 3 bases and J by 2 bases, with 2 bases between the two germline ends. CDR3: CASSSQETQYF. The CDR3 DNA is TGCGCCAGCAGCTCTCAAGAGACCCAGTACTTC.

V is TRBV12-3 or TRBV12-4 and J is TRBJ1-2; possible D gene TRBD1, 6 bases. The V end was cut by 3 bases, the J end by 7 bases, with 9 bases between. The CDR3 runs 12 residues. In DNA, the CDR3 is TGTGCCAGCAGTTTCGGGGGGGCTGGCTACACCTTC. Translation gives CASSFGGAGYTF.

The genes are TRBV19 and TRBJ2-3; 11 positions match TRBD1. The CDR3 consists of 15 residues. V shed 3 bases, J shed 4 bases, and the junction held 3 bases outside the gene matches. Germline-derived CDR1 and CDR2 are LNHDA and SQIVND (reference sequence). CDR3 nucleotide sequence: TGTGCCAGTAGTATCGGACAGGGGGCGGCAGATACGCAGTATTTT. Translating it yields CASSIGQGAADTQYF.

The chain links TRBV7-2 to TRBJ1-1, with 7 bases identical to TRBD1. This CDR3 has 15 amino acids. CDR1 is SGHTA, CDR2 FQGNSA, per germline. V was pared by 1 base and J by 4 bases, with 6 bases of the junction left unmatched. DNA of the CDR3: TGTGCCAGCAGCTTAGACAGGGGTACGTTCACTGAAGCTTTCTTT. This encodes CASSLDRGTFTEAFF.

The chain joins TRBV6-5 to TRBJ2-6; the D is unclear. Trimming removed 6 bases from V and 1 base from J, with 4 bases in between. CDR1 MNHEY and CDR2 SVGAGI come from the germline V gene. The CDR3 covers 13 residues. CDR3 sequence (DNA): TGTGCCAGCAGAACTTCTGGGGCCAACGTCCTGACTTTC. Amino acid sequence: CASRTSGANVLTF.

The chain links TRBV5-4 to TRBJ1-2; D perhaps matches TRBD1 (6 bases). Germline-derived CDR1 and CDR2 are SGHNT and YYREEE (reference sequence). V was clipped by 1 base and J by 1 base, with 11 bases between them. The CDR3 is 15 residues long. The CDR3 DNA reads as TGTGCCAGCAGCTTGACAGGGCTATTTAACTATGGCTACACCTTC. This codes for CASSLTGLFNYGYTF.

The chain recombines TRBV7-2 with TRBJ2-1; 13 bases line up with TRBD2. CDR1 SGHTA and CDR2 FQGNSA come from the germline V gene. The CDR3 is 15 amino acids. V lost 6 bases to trimming and J lost 7 bases; unmatched junction nucleotides: 6. CDR3 coding DNA: TGTGCCAGCAGACGGACTAGCGGGGGATCTAATGAGCAGTTCTTC. It specifies CASRRTSGGSNEQFF.

V gene TRBV10-3 combines with J gene TRBJ2-5; D is perhaps TRBD2 (5 bases). V was shortened by 4 bases and J by 5 bases, with 11 bases between the two germline ends. The CDR3 is 13 amino acids. CDR1 and CDR2 (germline): ENHRY, SYGVKD. CDR3 sequence (DNA): TGTGCCATCAGTGCCGTAGGCGGGGAGACCCAGTACTTC. This translates into CAISAVGGETQYF.

The chain recombines TRBV4-1 with TRBJ1-6, with 7 bases lining up with TRBD1. CDR1 is MGHRA, CDR2 YSYEKL, per germline. V was pared by 0 bases and J by 9 bases, with 8 bases of the junction left unmatched. The CDR3 runs 16 residues. CDR3 sequence: CASSQDPGQPRSPLHF. The CDR3 DNA reads as TGCGCCAGCAGCCAAGATCCGGGACAGCCTCGTTCACCCCTCCACTTT.

The rearrangement uses TRBV6-6 and TRBJ1-5, with 7 bases fitting TRBD1. CDR1 and CDR2 from the germline V gene are MNHNY and SVGAGI (reference sequence). Trimming at V came to 0 bases and at J to 7 bases, leaving 9 bases not matched to a gene. The CDR3 is 16 residues long. The CDR3 DNA reads TGTGCCAGCAGTTACTCCCTTACAGGGGATGTGCAGCCCCAGCATTTT. Protein sequence: CASSYSLTGDVQPQHF.

V usage is TRBV11-3 and J usage is TRBJ2-1, with 9 bases fitting TRBD2. The CDR3 runs to 14 residues. The junction had 1 base not matched to a gene; V was cut back by 5 bases and J by 2 bases. Germline CDR1 reads SGHNT; CDR2 reads YENEEA. In DNA, the CDR3 is TGTGCCAGCAGCAGCGGGGGGACCTACAATGAGCAGTTCTTC. Protein sequence: CASSSGGTYNEQFF. The whole variable domain, filled in from reference TRBV11-3 and TRBJ2-1, reads EAGVVQSPRYKIIEKKQPVAFWCNPISGHNTLYWYLQNLGQGPELLIRYENEEAVDDSQLPKDRFSAERLKGVDSTLKIQPAELGDSAVYLCASSSGGTYNEQFFGPGTRLTVL.

The chain carries TRBV24-1 and TRBJ2-3; 8 bases map to TRBD2. The J segment lost 0 bases and the V segment lost 3 bases, leaving 10 bases of the junction unmatched. This CDR3 region has 18 residues. The germline gives CDR1 KGHDR, CDR2 SFDVKD. CDR3 in DNA: TGTGCCACCAGTGATCGCACGGGGGGGAGGTCGAGCACAGATACGCAGTATTTT. The encoded protein is CATSDRTGGRSSTDTQYF.

This clone was observed a single time. The chain uses TRBV18 and TRBJ2-3; D gene unclear. The CDR3 has 14 residues. V gave up 4 bases and J gave up 2 bases, with 10 bases separating them. In germline, CDR1 is KGHSH, CDR2 LQKENI. CDR3 DNA: TGTGCCAGCTCACGGCGAGGTAACACAGATACGCAGTATTTT. Translating gives CASSRRGNTDTQYF.

This chain joins TRBV19 and TRBJ1-5; no clear D. With 3 bases removed from V and 0 bases from J, the gap between germline ends came to 12 bases. The CDR3 is made up of 16 amino acids. Per the germline V gene, CDR1 is LNHDA and CDR2 is SQIVND (reference sequence). The CDR3 reads CASSILGSNSNQPQHF. Here the CDR3 DNA reads TGTGCCAGTAGTATTTTGGGCAGTAATAGCAATCAGCCCCAGCATTTT.

The gene calls are TRBV5-1 and TRBJ1-6; 7 bases are shared with TRBD1. CDR3 length: 15 residues. V shed 4 bases, J shed 8 bases, and the junction held 9 bases outside the gene matches. In germline, CDR1 is SGHRS, CDR2 YFSETQ. As DNA, the CDR3 is TGCGCCAGCAGCGAGGGCCCCAGGGGGTATTCACCCCTCCACTTT. Translating it yields CASSEGPRGYSPLHF.

Comment on this clone: One end of the junction fails to match germline, which may point to a read error. The chain employs TRBV5-1 and TRBJ2-1, with 11 positions matching TRBD2. Germline-derived CDR1 and CDR2 are SGHRS and YFSETQ. The CDR3 has 17 amino acids. CDR3 DNA: TGCGCCAGCAGCTTGGCCCCTCTAGCGGGGGGCTACAATGAGCAGCTCTTC. Translation gives CASSLAPLAGGYNEQLF.

In this sample, this clone turned up once. V and J are TRBV5-1 and TRBJ1-2; possibly TRBD1 for D (5 bases). CDR1 and CDR2 (germline): SGHRS, YFSETQ. V was trimmed by 3 bases and J by 4 bases, leaving 10 bases between them. This CDR3 has 13 residues. Here the CDR3 reads CASSSTGRYGYTF. CDR3 coding DNA: TGCGCCAGCAGCTCAACAGGACGCTATGGCTACACCTTC.

This chain joins TRBV24-1 and TRBJ2-5, with D possibly matching TRBD2 (5 bases). The CDR3 spans 13 residues. From germline, CDR1 is KGHDR and CDR2 SFDVKD. The V and J ends lost 5 bases and 5 bases respectively, with 11 bases between them. The CDR3 region is CATSGSGVETQYF. The CDR3 nucleotides read TGTGCCACCAGTGGTTCCGGGGTGGAGACCCAGTACTTC.

This sequence joins TRBV28 and TRBJ2-7; 9 bases match TRBD1. Germline V gene sequence: CDR1 MDHEN, CDR2 SYDVKM. V trimming: 5 bases; J trimming: 2 bases; junction bases outside the gene matches: 7. The CDR3 sequence is 15 residues long. For the CDR3, the DNA is TGTGCCAGCAGTAAACCGGGACAGGGAGCCTACGAGCAGTACTTC. Amino acids: CASSKPGQGAYEQYF. Full variable domain (outside the CDR3, taken from reference TRBV28 and TRBJ2-7): DVKVTQSSRYLVKRTGEKVFLECVQDMDHENMFWYRQDPGLGLRLIYFSYDVKMKEKGDIPEGYSVSREKKERFSLILESASTNQTSMYLCASSKPGQGAYEQYFGPGTRLTVT.

The chain joins TRBV19 to TRBJ2-7; the match to TRBD2 covers 14 bases. Germline-derived CDR1 and CDR2 are LNHDA and SQIVND (reference sequence). Trimming at V came to 5 bases and at J to 2 bases, leaving 5 bases not matched to a gene. The CDR3 spans 16 residues. The CDR3 nucleotides are TGTGCCAGTAGTTTCGGACTAGCGGGGGGAACCTACGAGCAGTACTTC. Encoded protein: CASSFGLAGGTYEQYF.

The V gene is TRBV15, the J gene TRBJ1-1; 8 bases map to TRBD1. V dropped 5 bases and J dropped 1; count of bases not matched to a gene: 3. In germline, CDR1 is LNHNV, CDR2 YYDKDF (reference sequence). There are 14 residues in the CDR3. This CDR3 reads CATSPGGRNTEAFF. The CDR3, as DNA: TGTGCCACCAGCCCAGGGGGCAGGAACACTGAAGCTTTCTTT.

V usage is TRBV20-1 and J usage is TRBJ1-1; D gene ambiguous. Germline-derived CDR1 and CDR2 are DFQATT and SNEGSKA (reference sequence). This CDR3 is 9 amino acids long. V was pared by 6 bases and J by 10 bases, with 9 bases between. CDR3 sequence (DNA): TGCAGTGCCCGGGTAGGAGCTTTCTTT. Its translation is CSARVGAFF.